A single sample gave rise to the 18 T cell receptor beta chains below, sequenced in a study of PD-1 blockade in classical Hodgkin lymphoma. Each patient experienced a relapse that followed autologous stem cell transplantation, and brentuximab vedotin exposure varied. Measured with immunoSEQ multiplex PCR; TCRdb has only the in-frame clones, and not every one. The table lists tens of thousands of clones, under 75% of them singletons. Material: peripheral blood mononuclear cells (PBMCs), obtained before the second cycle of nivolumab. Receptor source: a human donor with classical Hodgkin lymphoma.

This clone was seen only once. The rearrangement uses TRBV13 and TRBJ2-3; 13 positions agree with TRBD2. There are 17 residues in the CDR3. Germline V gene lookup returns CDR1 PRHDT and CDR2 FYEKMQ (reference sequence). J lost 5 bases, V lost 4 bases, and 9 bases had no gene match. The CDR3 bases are TGTGCCAGCAGCTCCCTACTAGCGGGGGGGCCTAGAGATACGCAGTATTTT. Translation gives CASSSLLAGGPRDTQYF.

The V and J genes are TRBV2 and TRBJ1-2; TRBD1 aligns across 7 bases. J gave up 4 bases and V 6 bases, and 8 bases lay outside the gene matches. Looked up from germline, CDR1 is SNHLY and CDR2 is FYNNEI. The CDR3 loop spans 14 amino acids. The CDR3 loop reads CASSWDSNSYGYTF. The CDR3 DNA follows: TGTGCCAGCAGCTGGGACAGCAATTCCTATGGCTACACCTTC.

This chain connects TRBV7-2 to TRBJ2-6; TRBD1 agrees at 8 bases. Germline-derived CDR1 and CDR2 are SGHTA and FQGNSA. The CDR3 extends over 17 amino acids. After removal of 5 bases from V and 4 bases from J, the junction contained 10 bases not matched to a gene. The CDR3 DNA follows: TGTGCCAGCAGCGCGCCGGGACAGGCTTCGGGGGCCAACGTCCTGACTTTC. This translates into CASSAPGQASGANVLTF.

In DNA, the CDR3 is TGTGCCAGCAGCTTAGAGTATAGCTCGGGGACCCAGTACTTC. Protein sequence: CASSLEYSSGTQYF. V and J are TRBV11-3 and TRBJ2-5; D call uncertain. The CDR3 spans 14 residues. The germline gives CDR1 SGHNT, CDR2 YENEEA. Trimming pared 0 bases from V and 7 bases from J, leaving 12 bases between.

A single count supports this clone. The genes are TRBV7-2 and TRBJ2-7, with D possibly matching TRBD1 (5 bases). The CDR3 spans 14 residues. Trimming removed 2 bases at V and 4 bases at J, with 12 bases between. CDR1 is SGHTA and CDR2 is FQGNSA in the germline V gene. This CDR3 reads CASSLSAREYEQYF. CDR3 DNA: TGTGCCAGCAGCTTATCGGCCAGGGAATACGAGCAGTACTTC.

The DNA of the CDR3 is TGTGCCAGCAGCCAAGATAGCGGGGGGGCCAATGAGCAGTTCTTC. Residues: CASSQDSGGANEQFF. J is TRBJ2-1 and V is TRBV4-2, with TRBD2 matching over 11 bases. This CDR3 has 15 amino acids. Losses at the gene ends were 0 bases for V and 6 bases for J; bases not matched to a gene: 1. CDR1 is LGHNA, CDR2 YNFKEQ, per germline.

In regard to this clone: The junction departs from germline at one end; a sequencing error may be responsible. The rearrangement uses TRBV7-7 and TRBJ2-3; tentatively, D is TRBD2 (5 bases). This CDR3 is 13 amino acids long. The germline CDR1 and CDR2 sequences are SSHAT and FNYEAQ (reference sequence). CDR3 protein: CASSLASGDPQYF. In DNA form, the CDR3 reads TGTGCTAGCAGCTTAGCGTCCGGTGACCCGCAGTATTTT.

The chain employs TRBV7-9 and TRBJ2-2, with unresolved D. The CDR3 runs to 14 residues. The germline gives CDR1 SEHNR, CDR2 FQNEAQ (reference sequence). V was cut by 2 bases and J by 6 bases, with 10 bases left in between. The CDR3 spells CASSLIAQAGELFF. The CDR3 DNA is TGTGCCAGCAGCTTAATTGCGCAGGCCGGGGAGCTGTTTTTT.

CDR3 sequence: CASSDPTGINEKLFF. In DNA form, the CDR3 reads TGTGCCAGCAGTGACCCGACAGGGATTAATGAAAAACTGTTTTTT. This rearrangement joins TRBV25-1 to TRBJ1-4; 7 bases map to TRBD1. The CDR3 extends over 15 amino acids. Per the germline V gene, CDR1 is MGHDK and CDR2 is SYGVNS. J lost 4 bases, V lost 3 bases, and 5 bases had no gene match.

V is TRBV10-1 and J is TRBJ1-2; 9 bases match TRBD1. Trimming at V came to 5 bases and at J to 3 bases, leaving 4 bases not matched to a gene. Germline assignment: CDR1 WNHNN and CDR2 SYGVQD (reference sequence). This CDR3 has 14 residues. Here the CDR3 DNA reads TGCGCCAGCAGTCCCGGGACAGGGTACTATGGCTACACCTTC. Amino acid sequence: CASSPGTGYYGYTF.

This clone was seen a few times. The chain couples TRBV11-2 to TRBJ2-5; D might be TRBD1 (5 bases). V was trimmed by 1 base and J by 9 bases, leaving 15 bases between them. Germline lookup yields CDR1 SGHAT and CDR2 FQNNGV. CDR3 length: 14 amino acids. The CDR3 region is CASSLGSGLTAQYF. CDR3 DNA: TGTGCCAGCAGCTTAGGATCAGGGCTCACGGCCCAGTACTTC.

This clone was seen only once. The chain's CDR3 is CASSRGFGANVLTF. The CDR3 nucleotides read TGTGCCAGCAGTAGGGGATTCGGGGCCAACGTCCTGACTTTC. The chain uses TRBV6-5 and TRBJ2-6; the D gene is possibly TRBD1 (5 bases). This CDR3 spans 14 amino acids. CDR1 and CDR2 (germline): MNHEY, SVGAGI. The V end lost 5 bases, the J end lost 4 bases, and 9 bases lay between the germline ends.

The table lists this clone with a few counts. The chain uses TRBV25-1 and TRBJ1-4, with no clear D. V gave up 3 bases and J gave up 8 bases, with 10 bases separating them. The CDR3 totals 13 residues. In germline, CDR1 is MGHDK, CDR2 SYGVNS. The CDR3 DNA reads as TGTGCCAGCAGTGATGAGGTGTGGGAAAAACTGTTTTTT. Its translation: CASSDEVWEKLFF.

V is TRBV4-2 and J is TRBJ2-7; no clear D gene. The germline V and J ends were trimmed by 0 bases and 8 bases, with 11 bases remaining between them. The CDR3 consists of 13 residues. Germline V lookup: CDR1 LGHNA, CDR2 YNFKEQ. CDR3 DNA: TGTGCCAGCAGCCAAGATCTAGTTGGGCAGCAGTACTTC. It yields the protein CASSQDLVGQQYF.

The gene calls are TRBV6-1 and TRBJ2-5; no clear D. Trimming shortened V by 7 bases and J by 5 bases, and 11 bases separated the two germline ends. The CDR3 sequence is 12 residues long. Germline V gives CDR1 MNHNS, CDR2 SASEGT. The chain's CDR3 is CASKGLSETQYF. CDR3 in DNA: TGTGCCAGCAAAGGGTTGTCGGAGACCCAGTACTTC.

The CDR3 DNA reads as TGTGCCAGCAGGAATATGCTCGGAGCCAGTTACAATGAGCAGTTCTTC. Its translation: CASRNMLGASYNEQFF. The V gene is TRBV7-2, the J gene TRBJ2-1; D remains ambiguous. The CDR3 contains 16 residues. Trimming removed 6 bases from V and 4 bases from J, with 19 bases in between. CDR1 and CDR2 from the germline V gene are SGHTA and FQGNSA. Full variable domain (outside the CDR3, taken from reference TRBV7-2 and TRBJ2-1): GAGVSQSPSNKVTEKGKDVELRCDPISGHTALYWYRQSLGQGLEFLIYFQGNSAPDKSGLPSDRFSAERTGGSVSTLTIQRTQQEDSAVYLCASRNMLGASYNEQFFGPGTRLTVL.

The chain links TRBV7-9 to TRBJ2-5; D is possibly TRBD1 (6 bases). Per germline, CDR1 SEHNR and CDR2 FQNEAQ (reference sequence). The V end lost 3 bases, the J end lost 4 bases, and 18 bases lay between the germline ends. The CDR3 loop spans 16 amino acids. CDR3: CASSFGRQALGETQYF. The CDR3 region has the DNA TGTGCCAGCAGCTTTGGGCGACAGGCTTTAGGAGAGACCCAGTACTTC.

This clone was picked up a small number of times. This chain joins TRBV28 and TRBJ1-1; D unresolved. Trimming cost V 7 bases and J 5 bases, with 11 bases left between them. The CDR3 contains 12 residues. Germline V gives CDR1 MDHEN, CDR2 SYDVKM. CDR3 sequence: CASTGWTTEAFF. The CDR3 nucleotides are TGTGCCAGCACCGGGTGGACGACTGAAGCTTTCTTT.